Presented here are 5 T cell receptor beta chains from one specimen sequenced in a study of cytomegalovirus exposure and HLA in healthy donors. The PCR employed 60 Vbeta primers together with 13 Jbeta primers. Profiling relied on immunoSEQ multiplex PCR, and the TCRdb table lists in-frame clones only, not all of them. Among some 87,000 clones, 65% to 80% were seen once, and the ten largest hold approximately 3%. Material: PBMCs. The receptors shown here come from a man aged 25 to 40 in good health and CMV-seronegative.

The DNA for the CDR3 is TGTGCCAGCTCAAGAGGCGGGGCTGGGGCCAACGTCCTGACTTTC. It encodes CASSRGGAGANVLTF. This chain uses TRBV18 with TRBJ2-6; possible D gene TRBD2, 6 bases. The CDR3 loop spans 15 amino acids. From germline, CDR1 is KGHSH and CDR2 LQKENI. The V end lost 5 bases, the J end lost 2 bases, and 10 bases lay between the germline ends.

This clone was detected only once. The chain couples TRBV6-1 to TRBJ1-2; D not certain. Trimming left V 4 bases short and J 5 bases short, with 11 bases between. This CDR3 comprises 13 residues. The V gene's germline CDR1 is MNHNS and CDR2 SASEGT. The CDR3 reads CASSVLAGYGYTF. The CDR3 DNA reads TGTGCCAGCAGTGTATTGGCGGGGTATGGCTACACCTTC.

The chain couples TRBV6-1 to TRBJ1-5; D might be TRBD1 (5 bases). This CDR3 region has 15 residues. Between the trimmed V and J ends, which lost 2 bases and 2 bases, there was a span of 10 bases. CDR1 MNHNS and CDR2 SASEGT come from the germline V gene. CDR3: CASSEIGGGNQPQHF. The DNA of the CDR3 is TGTGCCAGCAGTGAAATCGGGGGAGGCAATCAGCCCCAGCATTTT.

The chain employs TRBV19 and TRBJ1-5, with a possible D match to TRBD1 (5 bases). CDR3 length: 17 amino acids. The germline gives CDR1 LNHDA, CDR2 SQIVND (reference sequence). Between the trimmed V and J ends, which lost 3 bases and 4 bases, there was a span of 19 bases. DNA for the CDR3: TGTGCCAGTAGTATTTTCAGGGTGGGGAACCAAAATCAGCCCCAGCATTTT. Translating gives CASSIFRVGNQNQPQHF.

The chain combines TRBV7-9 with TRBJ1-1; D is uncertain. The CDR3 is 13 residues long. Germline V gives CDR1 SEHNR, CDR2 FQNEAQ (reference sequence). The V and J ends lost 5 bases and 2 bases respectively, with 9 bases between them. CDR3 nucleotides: TGTGCCAGCAGCCGCTGGAGTAACACTGAAGCTTTCTTT. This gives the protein CASSRWSNTEAFF.